The next 20 T cell receptor beta chains were all read from a single sample in a study of T cells expressing NK-cell markers. TCRdb re-called the 5' RACE reads and gives one entry per CDR3 protein, without DNA. The sample's table shows around 380,000 distinct CDR3 sequences. Sample: blood T cells: a sorted CD56 or NKG2C T cell subset, CD4+ or CD8+ T cells, or bulk PBMC T cells (not recorded which). Every receptor here comes from a woman aged 45 to 65 in good health.

This chain links TRBV9 with TRBJ2-2; checking the TCRdb D call of TRBD2 is not possible without DNA. The CDR3 length is 13 residues. Germline V gene data show CDR1 as SGDLS and CDR2 as YYNGEE. The CDR3 loop is CASASGRAGELFF. Full variable domain (remainder filled in from reference TRBV9 and TRBJ2-2): DSGVTQTPKHLITATGQRVTLRCSPRSGDLSVYWYQQSLDQGLQFLIQYYNGEERAKGNILERFSAQQFPDLHSELNLSSLELGDSALYFCASASGRAGELFFGEGSRLTVL.

This chain links TRBV4-1 with TRBJ2-1. Germline V CDR1 and CDR2: MGHRA, YSYEKL. CDR3 length: 14 residues. This chain's CDR3 is CASSLKMEIDEQFF.

The chain uses TRBV19 and TRBJ1-2. The germline V gene encodes CDR1 LNHDA and CDR2 SQIVND (reference sequence). This CDR3 is 14 amino acids long. The CDR3 region is CASSIDERSYGYTF.

V gene TRBV5-5 combines with J gene TRBJ2-1; the TRBD1 assignment by TCRdb is unverifiable without DNA. The CDR3 totals 15 residues. Germline-derived CDR1 and CDR2 are SGHKS and YYEKEE (reference sequence). CDR3 loop: CASSPLEGAYNEQFF.

The chain carries TRBV5-1 and TRBJ2-1; the TRBD1 assignment by TCRdb is unverifiable without DNA. This CDR3 spans 14 amino acids. From germline, CDR1 is SGHRS and CDR2 YFSETQ. Here the CDR3 reads CASSSTVNYDEQFF. Together with reference TRBV5-1 and TRBJ2-1, the CDR3 gives the full variable domain: KAGVTQTPRYLIKTRGQQVTLSCSPISGHRSVSWYQQTPGQGLQFLFEYFSETQRNKGNFPGRFSGRQFSNSRSEMNVSTLELGDSALYLCASSSTVNYDEQFFGPGTRLTVL.

This rearrangement joins TRBV29-1 to TRBJ1-1; the TCRdb D gene call, TRBD1, has no DNA to confirm it. The germline V gene has CDR1 SQVTM and CDR2 ANQGSEA. This CDR3 has 13 residues. The CDR3 is CSVEIKQGSEAFF.

This chain connects TRBV6-2 or TRBV6-3 to TRBJ2-3; the D call from TCRdb, TRBD2, cannot be confirmed without DNA. Germline V CDR1 and CDR2: MNHEY, SVGEGT. This CDR3 region has 15 residues. The CDR3 protein is CASGSGSRLSATQYF.

The genes are TRBV18 and TRBJ1-2; TCRdb outputs TRBD1, but without DNA this stays unchecked. Germline CDR1 and CDR2: KGHSH and LQKENI. The CDR3 spans 14 residues. CDR3 amino acids: CASSQAPGQGINTF.

The chain joins TRBV11-2 to TRBJ2-4; TCRdb gives TRBD1 as the D gene, but with no DNA this cannot be confirmed. CDR3 length: 16 amino acids. Looked up from germline, CDR1 is SGHAT and CDR2 is FQNNGV. CDR3 sequence: CASTHREPLAKNIQYF.

The chain uses TRBV14 and TRBJ2-5; TCRdb picks TRBD1, but there is no DNA to check that call. Germline CDR1 SGHDN, CDR2 FVKESK. This CDR3 region has 16 residues. CDR3 amino acids: CASSQGDRQFGETQYF.

This rearrangement joins TRBV20-1 to TRBJ1-5; without DNA, the TCRdb call of TRBD1 cannot be checked. The length of the CDR3 is 16 residues. The germline gives CDR1 DFQATT, CDR2 SNEGSKA (reference sequence). The CDR3 sequence is CSARDLAGAVNQPQHF.

The V gene is TRBV4-1, the J gene TRBJ1-1; TCRdb indicates TRBD1, and absent DNA this call remains unverified. The CDR3 length is 15 residues. Germline CDR1 MGHRA, CDR2 YSYEKL. The CDR3: CASSQDRGLGTEAFF.

J is TRBJ1-2 and V is TRBV18. This CDR3 comprises 14 residues. The V gene's germline CDR1 is KGHSH and CDR2 LQKENI. CDR3 region: CASSPLREAYGYTF.

V and J are TRBV4-1 and TRBJ2-7. Germline CDR1 is MGHRA and CDR2 is YSYEKL. The CDR3 extends over 13 amino acids. CDR3: CASSQTSAYEQYF.

V usage is TRBV24-1 and J usage is TRBJ2-1; TCRdb's D call of TRBD1 is untestable without DNA. Looked up from germline, CDR1 is KGHDR and CDR2 is SFDVKD. The CDR3 loop spans 18 amino acids. CDR3: CATSDHRGPRRAGDEQFF.

V is TRBV10-2 and J is TRBJ2-3. CDR3 length equals 12 residues. Germline V gives CDR1 WSHSY, CDR2 SAAADI. The CDR3 region is CASSELADTQYF.

The genes are TRBV29-1 and TRBJ2-2; TCRdb reports TRBD1, a call that lacks DNA to check it against. CDR1 and CDR2 (germline): SQVTM, ANQGSEA. The CDR3 consists of 13 residues. The CDR3 spells CSAYKGGIGELFF.

This chain links TRBV4-1 with TRBJ1-5. Germline V lookup: CDR1 MGHRA, CDR2 YSYEKL. The CDR3 loop spans 13 amino acids. The CDR3 loop is CASSGLINQPQHF.

This CDR3 reads CAKGQGHNEQFF. The chain recombines TRBV30 with TRBJ2-1; with no DNA, the TCRdb D assignment of TRBD1 cannot be verified. This CDR3 is built from 12 residues. Germline CDR1 is GTSNPN and CDR2 is SVGIG (reference sequence).

The J gene is TRBJ2-3, the V gene TRBV10-3; with no DNA, the TCRdb D assignment of TRBD1 cannot be verified. The germline gives CDR1 ENHRY, CDR2 SYGVKD. The CDR3 length is 12 residues. CDR3 in amino acids: CATRDLTDTQYF.